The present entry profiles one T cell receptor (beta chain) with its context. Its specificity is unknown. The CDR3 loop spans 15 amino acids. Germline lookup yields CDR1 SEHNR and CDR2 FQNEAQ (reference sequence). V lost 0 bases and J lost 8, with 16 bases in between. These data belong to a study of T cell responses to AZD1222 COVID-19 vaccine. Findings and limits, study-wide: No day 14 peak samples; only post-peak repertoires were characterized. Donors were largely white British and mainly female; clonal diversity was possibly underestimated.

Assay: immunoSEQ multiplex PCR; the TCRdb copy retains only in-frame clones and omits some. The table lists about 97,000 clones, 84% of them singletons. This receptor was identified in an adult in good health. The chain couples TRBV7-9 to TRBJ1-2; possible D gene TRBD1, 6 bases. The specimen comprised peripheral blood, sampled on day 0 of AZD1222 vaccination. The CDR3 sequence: CASSLAWGGEEGYTF. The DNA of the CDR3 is TGTGCCAGCAGCTTAGCCTGGGGGGGCGAAGAGGGCTACACCTTC.